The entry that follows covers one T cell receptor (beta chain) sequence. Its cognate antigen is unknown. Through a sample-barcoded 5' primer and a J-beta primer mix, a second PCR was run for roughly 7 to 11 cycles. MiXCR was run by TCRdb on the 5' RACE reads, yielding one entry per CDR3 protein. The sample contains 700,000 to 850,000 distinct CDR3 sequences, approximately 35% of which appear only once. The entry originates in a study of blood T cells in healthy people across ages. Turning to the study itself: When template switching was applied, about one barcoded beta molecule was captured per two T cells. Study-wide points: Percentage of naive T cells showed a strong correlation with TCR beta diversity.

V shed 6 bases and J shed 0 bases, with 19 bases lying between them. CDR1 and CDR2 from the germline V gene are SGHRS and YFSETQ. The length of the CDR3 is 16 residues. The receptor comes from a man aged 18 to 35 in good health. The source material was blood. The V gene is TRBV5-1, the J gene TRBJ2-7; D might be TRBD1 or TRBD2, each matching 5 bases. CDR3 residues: CASKISGTSSSYEQYF. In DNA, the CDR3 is TGCGCCAGCAAGATTTCCGGGACGTCGAGCTCCTACGAGCAGTACTTC.